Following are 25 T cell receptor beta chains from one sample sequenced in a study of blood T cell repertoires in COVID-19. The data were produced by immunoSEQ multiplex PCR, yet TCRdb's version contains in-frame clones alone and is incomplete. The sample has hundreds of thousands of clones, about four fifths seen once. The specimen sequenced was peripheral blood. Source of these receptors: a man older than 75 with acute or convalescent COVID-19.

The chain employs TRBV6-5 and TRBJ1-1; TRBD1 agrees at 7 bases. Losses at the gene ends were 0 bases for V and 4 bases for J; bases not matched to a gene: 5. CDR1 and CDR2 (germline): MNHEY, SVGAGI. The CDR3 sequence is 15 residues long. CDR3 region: CASSYSQGRGTEAFF. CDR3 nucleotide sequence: TGTGCCAGCAGTTACTCACAGGGGCGCGGCACTGAAGCTTTCTTT.

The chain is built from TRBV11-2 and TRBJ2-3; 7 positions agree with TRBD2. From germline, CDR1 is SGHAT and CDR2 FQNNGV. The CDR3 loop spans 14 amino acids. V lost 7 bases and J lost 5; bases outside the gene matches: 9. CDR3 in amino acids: CASKRGRGVDTQYF. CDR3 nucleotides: TGTGCCAGCAAAAGGGGTCGGGGGGTAGATACGCAGTATTTT. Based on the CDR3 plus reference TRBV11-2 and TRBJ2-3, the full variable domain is EAGVAQSPRYKIIEKRQSVAFWCNPISGHATLYWYQQILGQGPKLLIQFQNNGVVDDSQLPKDRFSAERLKGVDSTLKIQPAKLEDSAVYLCASKRGRGVDTQYFGPGTRLTVL.

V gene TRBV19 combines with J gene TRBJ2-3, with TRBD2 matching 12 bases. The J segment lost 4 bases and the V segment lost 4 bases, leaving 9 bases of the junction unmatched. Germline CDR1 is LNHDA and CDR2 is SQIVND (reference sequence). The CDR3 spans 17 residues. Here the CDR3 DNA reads TGTGCCAGTAGTAAATCTAGCGGGAGGGCCTATTCAGATACGCAGTATTTT. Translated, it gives CASSKSSGRAYSDTQYF.

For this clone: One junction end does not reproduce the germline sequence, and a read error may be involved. The CDR3 spells CASSDEDRPPF. CDR3 in DNA: TGTGCCAGCAGTGATGAGGACAGGCCTCCCTTC. This rearrangement joins TRBV2 to TRBJ2-7; TRBD1 aligns across 7 bases. CDR1 is SNHLY and CDR2 is FYNNEI in the germline V gene. The CDR3 spans 11 residues.

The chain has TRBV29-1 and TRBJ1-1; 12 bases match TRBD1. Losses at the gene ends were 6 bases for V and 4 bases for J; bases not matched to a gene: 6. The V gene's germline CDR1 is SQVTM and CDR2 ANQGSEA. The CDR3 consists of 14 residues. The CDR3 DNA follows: TGCAGCGTCGGGACAGGGGGCTGGGGCACTGAAGCTTTCTTT. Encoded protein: CSVGTGGWGTEAFF.

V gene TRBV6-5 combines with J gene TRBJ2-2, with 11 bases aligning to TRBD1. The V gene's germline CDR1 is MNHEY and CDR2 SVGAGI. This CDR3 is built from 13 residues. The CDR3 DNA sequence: TGTGCAGCTGGACAGGGGGCAACCGGGGAGCTGTTTTTT. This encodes CAAGQGATGELFF.

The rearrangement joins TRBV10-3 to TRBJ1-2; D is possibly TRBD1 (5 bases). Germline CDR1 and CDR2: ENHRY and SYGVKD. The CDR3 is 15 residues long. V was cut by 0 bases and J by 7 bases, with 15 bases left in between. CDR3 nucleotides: TGTGCCATCAGTGAGTCCCAGGGAATCTATGGTGGCTACACCTTC. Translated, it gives CAISESQGIYGGYTF.

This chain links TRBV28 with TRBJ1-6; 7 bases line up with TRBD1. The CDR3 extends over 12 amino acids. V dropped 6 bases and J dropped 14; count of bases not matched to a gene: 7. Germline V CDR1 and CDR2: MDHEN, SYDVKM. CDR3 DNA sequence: TGTGCCAGCAGCCCGACAGGGTTAGCCCTCCACTTT. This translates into CASSPTGLALHF.

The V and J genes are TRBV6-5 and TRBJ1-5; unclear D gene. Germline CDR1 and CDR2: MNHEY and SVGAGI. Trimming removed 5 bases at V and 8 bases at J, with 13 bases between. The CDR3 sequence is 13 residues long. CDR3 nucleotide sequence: TGTGCCAGCAGTACGCCCGGGAAGAAGCCCCAGCATTTT. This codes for CASSTPGKKPQHF.

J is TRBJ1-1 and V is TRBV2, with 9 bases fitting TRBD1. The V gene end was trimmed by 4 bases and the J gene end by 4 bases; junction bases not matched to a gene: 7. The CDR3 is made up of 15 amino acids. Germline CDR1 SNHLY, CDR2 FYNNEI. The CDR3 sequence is CASSGPGQGITEAFF. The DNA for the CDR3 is TGTGCCAGCAGTGGACCGGGACAGGGTATCACTGAAGCTTTCTTT.

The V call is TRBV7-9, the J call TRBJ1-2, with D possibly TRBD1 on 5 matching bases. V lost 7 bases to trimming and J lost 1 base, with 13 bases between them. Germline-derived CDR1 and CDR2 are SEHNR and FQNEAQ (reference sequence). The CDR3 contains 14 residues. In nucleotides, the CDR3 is TGTGCCAGCAATGGGGCCGCAAATAACTATGGCTACACCTTC. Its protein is CASNGAANNYGYTF.

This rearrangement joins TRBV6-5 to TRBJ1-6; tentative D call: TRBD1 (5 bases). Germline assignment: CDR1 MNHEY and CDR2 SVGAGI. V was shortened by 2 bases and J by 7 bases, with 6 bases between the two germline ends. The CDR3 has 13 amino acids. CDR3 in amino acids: CASSYDRNSPLHF. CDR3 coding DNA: TGTGCCAGCAGTTACGACAGAAATTCACCCCTCCACTTT.

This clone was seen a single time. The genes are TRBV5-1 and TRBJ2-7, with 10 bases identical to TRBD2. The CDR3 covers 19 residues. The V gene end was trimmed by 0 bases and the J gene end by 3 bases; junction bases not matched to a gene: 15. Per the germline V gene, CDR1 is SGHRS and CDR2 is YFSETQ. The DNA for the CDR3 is TGCGCCAGCAGCTTGGCCTCCGAGGCTAGCGGGAGACGGGGCTACGAGCAGTACTTC. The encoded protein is CASSLASEASGRRGYEQYF.

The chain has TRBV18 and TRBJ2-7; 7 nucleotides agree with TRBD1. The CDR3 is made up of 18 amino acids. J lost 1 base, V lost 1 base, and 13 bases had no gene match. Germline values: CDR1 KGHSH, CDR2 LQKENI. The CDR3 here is CASSPRGGSRQGSYEQYF. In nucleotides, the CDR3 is TGTGCCAGCTCACCACGGGGTGGGTCAAGACAGGGATCCTACGAGCAGTACTTC.

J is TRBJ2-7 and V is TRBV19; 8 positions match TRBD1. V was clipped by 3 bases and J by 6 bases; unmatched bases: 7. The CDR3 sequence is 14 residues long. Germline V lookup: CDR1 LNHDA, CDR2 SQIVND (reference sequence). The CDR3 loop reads CASSICGTGCEQYF. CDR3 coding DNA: TGTGCCAGTAGTATTTGCGGGACAGGTTGCGAGCAGTACTTC.

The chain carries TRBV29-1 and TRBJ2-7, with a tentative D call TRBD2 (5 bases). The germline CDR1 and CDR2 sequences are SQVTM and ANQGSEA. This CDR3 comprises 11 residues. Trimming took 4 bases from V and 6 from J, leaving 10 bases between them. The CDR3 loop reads CSVGVGAEQYF. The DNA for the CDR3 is TGCAGCGTTGGAGTGGGAGCCGAGCAGTACTTC.

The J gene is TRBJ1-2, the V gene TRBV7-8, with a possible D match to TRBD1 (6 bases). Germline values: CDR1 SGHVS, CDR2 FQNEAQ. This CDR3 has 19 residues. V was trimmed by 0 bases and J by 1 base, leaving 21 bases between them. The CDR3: CASSLALKGTQKNNYGYTF. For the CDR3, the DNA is TGTGCCAGCAGCTTAGCGCTAAAGGGGACACAAAAGAATAACTATGGCTACACCTTC.

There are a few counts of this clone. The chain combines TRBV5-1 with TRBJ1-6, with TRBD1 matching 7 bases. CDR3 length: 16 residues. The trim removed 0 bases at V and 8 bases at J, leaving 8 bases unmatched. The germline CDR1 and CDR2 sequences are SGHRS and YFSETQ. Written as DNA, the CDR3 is TGCGCCAGCAGCTTGGCCGGTCGGACAGGACATTCACCCCTCCACTTT. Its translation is CASSLAGRTGHSPLHF.

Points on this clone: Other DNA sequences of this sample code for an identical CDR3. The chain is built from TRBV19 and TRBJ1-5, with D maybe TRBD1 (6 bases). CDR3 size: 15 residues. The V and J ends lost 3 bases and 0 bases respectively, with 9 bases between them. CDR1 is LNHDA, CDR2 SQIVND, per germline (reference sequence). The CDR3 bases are TGTGCCAGTAGTATCAACAGGGCTAGCAATCAGCCCCAGCATTTT. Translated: CASSINRASNQPQHF. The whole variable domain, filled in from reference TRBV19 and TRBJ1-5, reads DGGITQSPKYLFRKEGQNVTLSCEQNLNHDAMYWYRQDPGQGLRLIYYSQIVNDFQKGDIAEGYSVSREKKESFPLTVTSAQKNPTAFYLCASSINRASNQPQHFGDGTRLSIL.

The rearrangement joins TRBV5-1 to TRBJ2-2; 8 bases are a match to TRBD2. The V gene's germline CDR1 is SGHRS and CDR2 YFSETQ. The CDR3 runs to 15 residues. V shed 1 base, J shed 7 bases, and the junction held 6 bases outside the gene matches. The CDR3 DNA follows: TGCGCCAGCAGCTTGAAAAGCGGGAGTGGCGGGGAGCTGTTTTTT. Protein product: CASSLKSGSGGELFF.

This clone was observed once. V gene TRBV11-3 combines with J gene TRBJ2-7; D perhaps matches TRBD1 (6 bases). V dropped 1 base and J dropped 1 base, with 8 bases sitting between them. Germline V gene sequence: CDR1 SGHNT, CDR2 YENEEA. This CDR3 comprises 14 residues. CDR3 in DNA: TGTGCCAGCAGCTTAGTCGGGACATCCTACGAGCAGTACTTC. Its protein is CASSLVGTSYEQYF.

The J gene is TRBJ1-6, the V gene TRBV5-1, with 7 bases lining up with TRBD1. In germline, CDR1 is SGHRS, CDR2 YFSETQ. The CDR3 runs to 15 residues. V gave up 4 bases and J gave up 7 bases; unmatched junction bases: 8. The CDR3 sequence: CASSGGQVSNSPLHF. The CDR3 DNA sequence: TGCGCCAGCAGCGGAGGACAGGTTTCCAATTCACCCCTCCACTTT. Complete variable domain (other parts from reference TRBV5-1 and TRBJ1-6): KAGVTQTPRYLIKTRGQQVTLSCSPISGHRSVSWYQQTPGQGLQFLFEYFSETQRNKGNFPGRFSGRQFSNSRSEMNVSTLELGDSALYLCASSGGQVSNSPLHFGNGTRLTVT.

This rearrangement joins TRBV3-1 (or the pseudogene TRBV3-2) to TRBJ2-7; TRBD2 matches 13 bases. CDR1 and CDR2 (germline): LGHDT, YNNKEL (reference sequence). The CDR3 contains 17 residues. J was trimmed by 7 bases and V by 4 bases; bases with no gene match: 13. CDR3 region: CASSLTRTSGGRGEQYF. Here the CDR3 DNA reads TGTGCCAGCAGCCTCACCCGGACTAGCGGGGGAAGAGGGGAGCAGTACTTC.

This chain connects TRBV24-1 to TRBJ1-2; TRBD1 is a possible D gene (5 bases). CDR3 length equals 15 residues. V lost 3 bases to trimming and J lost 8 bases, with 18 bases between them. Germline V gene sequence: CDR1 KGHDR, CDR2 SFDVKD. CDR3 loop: CATSDGSAGRSGYTF. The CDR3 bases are TGTGCCACCAGTGATGGGAGTGCGGGACGCAGCGGCTACACCTTC.

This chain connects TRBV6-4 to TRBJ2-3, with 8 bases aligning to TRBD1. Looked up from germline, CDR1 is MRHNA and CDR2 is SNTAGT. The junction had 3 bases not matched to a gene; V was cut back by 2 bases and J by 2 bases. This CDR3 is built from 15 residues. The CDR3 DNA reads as TGTGCCAGCAGTGACAGGGACAGGTTCACAGATACGCAGTATTTT. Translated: CASSDRDRFTDTQYF.